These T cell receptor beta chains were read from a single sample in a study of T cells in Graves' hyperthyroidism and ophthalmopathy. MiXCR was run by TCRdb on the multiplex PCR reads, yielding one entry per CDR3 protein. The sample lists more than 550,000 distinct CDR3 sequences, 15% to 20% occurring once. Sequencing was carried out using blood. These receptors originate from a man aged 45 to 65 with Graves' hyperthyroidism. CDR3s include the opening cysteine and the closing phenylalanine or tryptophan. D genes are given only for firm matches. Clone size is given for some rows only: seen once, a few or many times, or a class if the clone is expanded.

cdr3_aa: CASSFGTGLRQETQYF
cdr3_nt: TGTGCCAGCAGTTTCGGGACAGGGCTCCGACAAGAGACCCAGTACTTC
v_call: TRBV28
j_call: TRBJ2-5
d_call: TRBD1
clone_size: .

cdr3_aa: CASLLGTGEKLFF
cdr3_nt: TGTGCCAGCCTTTTGGGGACCGGCGAAAAACTGTTTTTT
v_call: TRBV18
j_call: TRBJ1-4
d_call: .
clone_size: many

cdr3_aa: CASSLRDGGQFF
cdr3_nt: TGTGCCAGCAGTTTAAGGGATGGGGGGCAGTTCTTC
v_call: TRBV12-3/TRBV12-4
j_call: TRBJ2-1
d_call: .
clone_size: many

cdr3_aa: CASSRALQETQYF
cdr3_nt: TGTGCCAGCAGTCGGGCCCTCCAAGAGACCCAGTACTTC
v_call: TRBV2
j_call: TRBJ2-5
d_call: .
clone_size: many

cdr3_aa: CASSLGDGGTDTQYF
cdr3_nt: TGTGCCAGCAGCTTGGGGGATGGGGGCACAGATACGCAGTATTTT
v_call: TRBV5-4
j_call: TRBJ2-3
d_call: .
clone_size: once

cdr3_aa: CASSSPGTGDRSGNTIYF
cdr3_nt: TGTGCCAGCAGTTCCCCCGGGACAGGGGATCGCTCTGGAAACACCATATATTTT
v_call: TRBV6-2/TRBV6-3
j_call: TRBJ1-3
d_call: TRBD1
clone_size: .

cdr3_aa: CASSGRIRAEVFF
cdr3_nt: TGTGCCAGCAGCGGACGGATCCGCGCTGAAGTCTTCTTT
v_call: TRBV12-3/TRBV12-4
j_call: TRBJ1-1
d_call: .
clone_size: once

cdr3_aa: CSVDEGGTEKLFF
cdr3_nt: TGCAGCGTTGACGAAGGGGGAACTGAAAAACTGTTTTTT
v_call: TRBV29-1
j_call: TRBJ1-4
d_call: .
clone_size: few

cdr3_aa: CAISDPSGRAQGYEQYF
cdr3_nt: TGTGCCATCAGTGACCCTAGCGGGAGGGCTCAGGGCTACGAGCAGTACTTC
v_call: TRBV10-3
j_call: TRBJ2-7
d_call: TRBD2
clone_size: .

cdr3_aa: CAWILELNTEAFF
cdr3_nt: TGTGCCTGGATATTGGAGTTGAACACTGAAGCTTTCTTT
v_call: TRBV30
j_call: TRBJ1-1
d_call: .
clone_size: many

cdr3_aa: CATSRDRALNTEAFF
cdr3_nt: TGTGCCACCAGCAGAGATCGGGCCCTGAACACTGAAGCTTTCTTT
v_call: TRBV15
j_call: TRBJ1-1
d_call: .
clone_size: few

cdr3_aa: CSVVEGVNTEAFF
cdr3_nt: TGCAGCGTTGTTGAGGGAGTGAACACTGAAGCTTTCTTT
v_call: TRBV29-1
j_call: TRBJ1-1
d_call: .
clone_size: .

cdr3_aa: CASSFPEADTEAFF
cdr3_nt: TGTGCCAGCAGTTTCCCTGAGGCGGACACTGAAGCTTTCTTT
v_call: TRBV12-3/TRBV12-4
j_call: TRBJ1-1
d_call: .
clone_size: many

cdr3_aa: CASSRQPQGGTEAFF
cdr3_nt: TGTGCCAGCAGCAGACAGCCCCAGGGAGGCACTGAAGCTTTCTTT
v_call: TRBV6-1
j_call: TRBJ1-1
d_call: .
clone_size: many

cdr3_aa: CASTRDSGNTIYF
cdr3_nt: TGTGCCAGCACCCGGGACAGTGGAAACACCATATATTTT
v_call: TRBV28
j_call: TRBJ1-3
d_call: TRBD1
clone_size: many

cdr3_aa: CASSFRSKAFF
cdr3_nt: TGCGCCAGCAGCTTTAGAAGCAAAGCTTTCTTT
v_call: TRBV5-1
j_call: TRBJ1-1
d_call: .
clone_size: .

cdr3_aa: CSARDRGHDEQYF
cdr3_nt: TGCAGTGCCCGGGACAGGGGGCATGACGAGCAGTACTTC
v_call: TRBV20-1
j_call: TRBJ2-7
d_call: TRBD1
clone_size: few

cdr3_aa: CASSFTGTSGMREQFF
cdr3_nt: TGTGCCAGCAGCTTCACCGGGACTAGCGGGATGCGTGAGCAGTTCTTC
v_call: TRBV3-1
j_call: TRBJ2-1
d_call: TRBD2
clone_size: few

cdr3_aa: CASSPTPVLAGADTQYF
cdr3_nt: TGTGCCAGCAGTCCCACTCCGGTACTAGCGGGTGCAGATACGCAGTATTTT
v_call: TRBV27
j_call: TRBJ2-3
d_call: TRBD2
clone_size: many

cdr3_aa: CASSSQGRSDSPLHF
cdr3_nt: TGCGCCAGCAGCTCCCAGGGGCGCTCGGATTCACCCCTCCACTTT
v_call: TRBV5-1
j_call: TRBJ1-6
d_call: .
clone_size: many

cdr3_aa: CASSSRGQSNEKLFF
cdr3_nt: TGTGCCAGCAGTTCCAGGGGGCAATCTAATGAAAAACTGTTTTTT
v_call: TRBV27
j_call: TRBJ1-4
d_call: TRBD1
clone_size: many

cdr3_aa: CASSPHSSYNEQFF
cdr3_nt: TGTGCCAGCAGCCCACATAGCTCCTACAATGAGCAGTTCTTC
v_call: TRBV7-9
j_call: TRBJ2-1
d_call: .
clone_size: many

cdr3_aa: CASYSSYNSPLHF
cdr3_nt: TGTGCCAGCTATAGCTCCTATAATTCACCCCTCCACTTT
v_call: TRBV28
j_call: TRBJ1-6
d_call: .
clone_size: .

cdr3_aa: CASSLPGLNTGELFF
cdr3_nt: TGTGCCAGCAGTTTACCCGGGTTGAACACCGGGGAGCTGTTTTTT
v_call: TRBV27
j_call: TRBJ2-2
d_call: .
clone_size: .

cdr3_aa: CASSLDVQGGTQYF
cdr3_nt: TGTGCCAGCAGCTTAGATGTACAGGGGGGGACCCAGTACTTC
v_call: TRBV11-2
j_call: TRBJ2-5
d_call: TRBD1
clone_size: many

cdr3_aa: CASSLHATGGEQYF
cdr3_nt: TGTGCCAGCAGTTTACATGCGACAGGGGGCGAGCAGTACTTC
v_call: TRBV28
j_call: TRBJ2-7
d_call: TRBD1
clone_size: many

cdr3_aa: CASSLGRSPASWGDEQFF
cdr3_nt: TGCGCCAGCAGCCTGGGACGGAGTCCGGCCTCTTGGGGCGATGAGCAGTTCTTC
v_call: TRBV5-1
j_call: TRBJ2-1
d_call: .
clone_size: .

cdr3_aa: CASSLSGGPTHYNEQFF
cdr3_nt: TGTGCCAGCAGTTTAAGTGGGGGGCCGACGCACTACAATGAGCAGTTCTTC
v_call: TRBV28
j_call: TRBJ2-1
d_call: .
clone_size: many

cdr3_aa: CATSDPRRLAGGNNEQFF
cdr3_nt: TGTGCCACCAGTGATCCACGCAGACTAGCGGGAGGTAACAATGAGCAGTTCTTC
v_call: TRBV24-1
j_call: TRBJ2-1
d_call: TRBD2
clone_size: .

cdr3_aa: CASGLMGNAREEAFF
cdr3_nt: TGTGCCAGCGGCCTGATGGGCAACGCAAGGGAAGAAGCTTTCTTT
v_call: TRBV3-1
j_call: TRBJ1-1
d_call: .
clone_size: few

cdr3_aa: CASSTVAGSNTGELFF
cdr3_nt: TGTGCCAGCAGCACGGTAGCGGGGTCGAACACCGGGGAGCTGTTTTTT
v_call: TRBV7-9
j_call: TRBJ2-2
d_call: TRBD2
clone_size: few

cdr3_aa: CASNYYPRGLVGQYF
cdr3_nt: TGCGCCAGCAATTACTACCCCCGGGGCTTGGTGGGACAGTATTTT
v_call: TRBV10-2
j_call: TRBJ2-3
d_call: .
clone_size: few

cdr3_aa: CASSFIIPGSGANVLTF
cdr3_nt: TGTGCCAGCAGTTTTATCATCCCAGGCTCTGGGGCCAACGTCCTGACTTTC
v_call: TRBV28
j_call: TRBJ2-6
d_call: .
clone_size: once

cdr3_aa: CAIPGQGIDSPLHF
cdr3_nt: TGTGCCATCCCGGGACAGGGAATAGATTCACCCCTCCACTTT
v_call: TRBV28
j_call: TRBJ1-6
d_call: TRBD1
clone_size: many

cdr3_aa: CATSGSASGANVLTF
cdr3_nt: TGTGCCACCAGTGGTTCGGCCTCTGGGGCCAACGTCCTGACTTTC
v_call: TRBV24-1
j_call: TRBJ2-6
d_call: .
clone_size: many

cdr3_aa: CASSKLANTDTQYF
cdr3_nt: TGTGCCAGCAGCAAACTAGCGAACACAGATACGCAGTATTTT
v_call: TRBV7-8
j_call: TRBJ2-3
d_call: TRBD2
clone_size: many

cdr3_aa: CAISESLEQGALGYTF
cdr3_nt: TGTGCCATCAGTGAGTCGCTGGAACAGGGGGCGCTTGGCTACACCTTC
v_call: TRBV10-3
j_call: TRBJ1-2
d_call: TRBD1
clone_size: many

cdr3_aa: CASSFKTARTYEQYF
cdr3_nt: TGTGCCAGCAGTTTCAAGACAGCGAGAACCTACGAGCAGTACTTC
v_call: TRBV12-3/TRBV12-4
j_call: TRBJ2-7
d_call: .
clone_size: .

cdr3_aa: CATSDRGSGGEQYF
cdr3_nt: TGTGCCACCAGTGATCGGGGCTCCGGGGGGGAGCAGTACTTC
v_call: TRBV24-1
j_call: TRBJ2-7
d_call: TRBD2
clone_size: .

cdr3_aa: CSARGREMMSYEQFF
cdr3_nt: TGCAGTGCTAGAGGGCGGGAGATGATGTCGTACGAGCAGTTCTTC
v_call: TRBV20-1
j_call: TRBJ2-1
d_call: TRBD2
clone_size: few

cdr3_aa: CASSLELHNEQFF
cdr3_nt: TGTGCCAGCAGCTTAGAACTACACAATGAGCAGTTCTTC
v_call: TRBV7-3
j_call: TRBJ2-1
d_call: .
clone_size: many

cdr3_aa: CASTSGGGRGPDTQYF
cdr3_nt: TGTGCCAGCACCTCGGGGGGCGGGCGAGGGCCCGATACGCAGTATTTT
v_call: TRBV7-3
j_call: TRBJ2-3
d_call: .
clone_size: .

cdr3_aa: CASSPGEGNYGYTF
cdr3_nt: TGCGCCAGCAGCCCTGGGGAAGGAAACTATGGCTACACCTTC
v_call: TRBV4-1
j_call: TRBJ1-2
d_call: .
clone_size: few

cdr3_aa: CASSYSAGGAYGYTF
cdr3_nt: TGTGCCAGCAGTTACTCGGCAGGGGGCGCGTATGGCTACACCTTC
v_call: TRBV6-4
j_call: TRBJ1-2
d_call: TRBD1
clone_size: .

cdr3_aa: CASSSLELSGNQETQYF
cdr3_nt: TGTGCCAGCAGTTCTCTTGAACTTAGCGGGAACCAAGAGACCCAGTACTTC
v_call: TRBV6-5
j_call: TRBJ2-5
d_call: TRBD2
clone_size: many